This T cell receptor (beta chain) was profiled in a study of identical twins. General study findings and limits: Twin sharing of out-of-frame TCR alpha was underestimated by models in monozygotic pairs.

Unique molecular identifiers were present on cDNA, and template switching added a universal primer site. TCRdb re-called the 5' RACE reads with MiXCR, one entry per CDR3 protein. The sample holds some 270,000 distinct CDR3 sequences, about 9% seen once. About this clonotype: The antigen is unknown.

The V gene lost 0 bases and the J gene lost 2 bases, with 8 bases spanning the gap. This CDR3 has 14 residues. This same sample was also taken into another study, of yellow fever vaccine responses in identical twins. In that study: Twins reportedly had a vaccine T cell response that seemed partly convergent, partly personalized.

The receptor comes from a woman aged 18-30 years in good health. The sequenced sample was CD8+ T cells sorted from blood. V is TRBV12-3 or TRBV12-4 and J is TRBJ2-7; D may be TRBD1 or TRBD2 (5 bases each). DNA of the CDR3: TGTGCCAGCAGTTTAGCGGGACCGACCTACGAGCAGTACTTC. This codes for CASSLAGPTYEQYF.